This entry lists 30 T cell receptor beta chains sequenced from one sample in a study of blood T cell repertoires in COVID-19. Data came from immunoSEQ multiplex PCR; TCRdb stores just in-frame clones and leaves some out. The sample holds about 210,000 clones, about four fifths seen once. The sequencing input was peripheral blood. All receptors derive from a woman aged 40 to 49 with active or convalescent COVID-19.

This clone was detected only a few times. In nucleotides, the CDR3 is TGTGCCAGCAGTTTAAGGGGGAACACTGAAGCTTTCTTT. Translating gives CASSLRGNTEAFF. The chain recombines TRBV6-2 or TRBV6-3 with TRBJ1-1; a possible D gene is TRBD1 (5 bases). CDR1 MNHEY and CDR2 SVGEGT come from the germline V gene. Trimming removed 4 bases at V and 1 base at J, with 7 bases between. The CDR3 spans 13 residues.

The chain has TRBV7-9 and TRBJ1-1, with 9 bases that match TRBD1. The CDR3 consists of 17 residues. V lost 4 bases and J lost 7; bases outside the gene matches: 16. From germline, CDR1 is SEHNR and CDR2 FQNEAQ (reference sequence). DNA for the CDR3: TGTGCCAGCAGCTCCATTGGGACAGGGATGGGGGAGGGTGAAGCTTTCTTT. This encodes CASSSIGTGMGEGEAFF.

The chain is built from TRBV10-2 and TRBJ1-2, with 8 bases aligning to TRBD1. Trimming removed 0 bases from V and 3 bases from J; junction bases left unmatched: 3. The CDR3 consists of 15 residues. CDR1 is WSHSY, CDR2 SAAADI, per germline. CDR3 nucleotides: TGCGCCAGCAGTGAGTCTACAGGGGGTCACTATGGCTACACCTTC. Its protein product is CASSESTGGHYGYTF.

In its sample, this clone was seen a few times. In DNA form, the CDR3 reads TGTGCCAGCAGTTACTCGCGGCATAATTCACCCCTCCACTTT. This translates into CASSYSRHNSPLHF. This chain joins TRBV6-2 or TRBV6-3 and TRBJ1-6, with D hard to call. V dropped 0 bases and J dropped 5 bases, with 5 bases sitting between them. The CDR3 contains 14 residues. The germline V gene encodes CDR1 MNHEY and CDR2 SVGEGT.

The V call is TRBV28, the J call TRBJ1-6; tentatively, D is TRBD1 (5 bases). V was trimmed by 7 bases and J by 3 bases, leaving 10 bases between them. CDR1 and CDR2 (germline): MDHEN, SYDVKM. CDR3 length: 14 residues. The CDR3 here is CASTGTGYNSPLHF. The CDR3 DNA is TGTGCCAGCACTGGCACAGGCTATAATTCACCCCTCCACTTT.

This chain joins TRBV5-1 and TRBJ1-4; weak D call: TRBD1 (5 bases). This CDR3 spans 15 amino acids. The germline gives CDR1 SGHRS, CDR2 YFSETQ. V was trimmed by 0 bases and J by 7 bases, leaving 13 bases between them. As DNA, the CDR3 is TGCGCCAGCAGCTTGGTGGGGGGAGTAGGTGAAAAACTGTTTTTT. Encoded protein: CASSLVGGVGEKLFF. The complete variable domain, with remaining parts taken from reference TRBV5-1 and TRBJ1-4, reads KAGVTQTPRYLIKTRGQQVTLSCSPISGHRSVSWYQQTPGQGLQFLFEYFSETQRNKGNFPGRFSGRQFSNSRSEMNVSTLELGDSALYLCASSLVGGVGEKLFFGSGTQLSVL.

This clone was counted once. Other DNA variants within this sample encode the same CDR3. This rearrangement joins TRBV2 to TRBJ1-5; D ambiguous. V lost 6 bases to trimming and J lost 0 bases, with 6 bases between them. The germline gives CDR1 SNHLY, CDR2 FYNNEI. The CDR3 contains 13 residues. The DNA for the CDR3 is TGTGCCAGCAGGAGGGATAGCAATCAGCCCCAGCATTTT. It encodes CASRRDSNQPQHF.

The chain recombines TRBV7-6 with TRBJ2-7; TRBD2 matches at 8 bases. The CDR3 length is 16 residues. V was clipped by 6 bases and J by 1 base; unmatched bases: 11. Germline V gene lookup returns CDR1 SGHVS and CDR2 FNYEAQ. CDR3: CASRLLPIAGSYEQYF. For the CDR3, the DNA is TGTGCCAGCAGACTACTCCCCATAGCGGGATCCTACGAGCAGTACTTC.

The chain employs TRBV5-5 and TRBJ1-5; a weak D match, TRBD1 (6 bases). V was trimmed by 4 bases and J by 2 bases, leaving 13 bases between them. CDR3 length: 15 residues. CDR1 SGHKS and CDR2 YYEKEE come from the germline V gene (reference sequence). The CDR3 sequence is CASSTQGSGNQPQHF. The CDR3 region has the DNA TGTGCCAGCAGCACTCAGGGGTCGGGCAATCAGCCCCAGCATTTT.

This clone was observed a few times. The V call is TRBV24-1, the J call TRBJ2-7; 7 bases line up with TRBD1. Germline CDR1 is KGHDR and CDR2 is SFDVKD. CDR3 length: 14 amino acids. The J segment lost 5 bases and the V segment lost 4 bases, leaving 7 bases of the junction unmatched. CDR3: CATSETGELDEQYF. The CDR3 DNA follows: TGTGCCACCAGTGAAACAGGGGAACTTGACGAGCAGTACTTC.

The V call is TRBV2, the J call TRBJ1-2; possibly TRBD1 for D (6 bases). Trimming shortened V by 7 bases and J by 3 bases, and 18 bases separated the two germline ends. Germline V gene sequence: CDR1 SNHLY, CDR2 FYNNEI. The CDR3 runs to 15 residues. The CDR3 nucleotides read TGTGCCAGCACCCGACAGGTCTCCTCCCACTATGGCTACACCTTC. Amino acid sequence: CASTRQVSSHYGYTF.

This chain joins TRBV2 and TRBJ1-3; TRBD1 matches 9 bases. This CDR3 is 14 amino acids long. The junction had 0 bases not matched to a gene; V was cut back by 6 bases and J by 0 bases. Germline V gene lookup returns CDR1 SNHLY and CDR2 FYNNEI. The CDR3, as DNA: TGTGCCAGCAGGACAGGGGGCTCTGGAAACACCATATATTTT. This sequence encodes CASRTGGSGNTIYF.

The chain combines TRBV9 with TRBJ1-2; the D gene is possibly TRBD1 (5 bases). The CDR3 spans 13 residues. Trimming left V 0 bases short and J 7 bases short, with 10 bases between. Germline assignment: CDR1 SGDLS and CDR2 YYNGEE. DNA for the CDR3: TGTGCCAGCAGCGTAGCAGGGCAAGGTGGCTACACCTTC. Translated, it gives CASSVAGQGGYTF.

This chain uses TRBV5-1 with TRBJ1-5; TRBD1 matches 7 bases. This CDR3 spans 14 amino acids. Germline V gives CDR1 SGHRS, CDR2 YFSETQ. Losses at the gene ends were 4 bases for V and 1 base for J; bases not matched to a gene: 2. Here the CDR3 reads CASSEQGSNQPQHF. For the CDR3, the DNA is TGCGCCAGCAGCGAACAGGGGAGCAATCAGCCCCAGCATTTT. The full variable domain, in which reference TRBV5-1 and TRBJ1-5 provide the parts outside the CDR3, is KAGVTQTPRYLIKTRGQQVTLSCSPISGHRSVSWYQQTPGQGLQFLFEYFSETQRNKGNFPGRFSGRQFSNSRSEMNVSTLELGDSALYLCASSEQGSNQPQHFGDGTRLSIL.

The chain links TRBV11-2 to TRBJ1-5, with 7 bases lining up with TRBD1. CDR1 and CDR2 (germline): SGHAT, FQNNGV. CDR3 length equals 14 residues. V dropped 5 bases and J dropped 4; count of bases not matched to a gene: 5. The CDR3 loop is CASSVGQLNQPQHF. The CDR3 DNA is TGTGCCAGCAGCGTGGGACAGCTTAATCAGCCCCAGCATTTT. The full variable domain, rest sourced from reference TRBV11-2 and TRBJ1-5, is EAGVAQSPRYKIIEKRQSVAFWCNPISGHATLYWYQQILGQGPKLLIQFQNNGVVDDSQLPKDRFSAERLKGVDSTLKIQPAKLEDSAVYLCASSVGQLNQPQHFGDGTRLSIL.

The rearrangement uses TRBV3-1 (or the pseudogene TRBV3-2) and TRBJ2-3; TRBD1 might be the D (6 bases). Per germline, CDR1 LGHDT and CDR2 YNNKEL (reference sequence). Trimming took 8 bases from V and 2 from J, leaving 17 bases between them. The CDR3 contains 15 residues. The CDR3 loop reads CASGPGQTDTDTQYF. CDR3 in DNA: TGTGCCAGCGGTCCGGGACAAACTGACACAGATACGCAGTATTTT.

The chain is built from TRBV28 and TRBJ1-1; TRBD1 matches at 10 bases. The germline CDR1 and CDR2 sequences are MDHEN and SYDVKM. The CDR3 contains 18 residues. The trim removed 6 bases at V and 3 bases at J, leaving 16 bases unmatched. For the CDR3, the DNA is TGTGCCAGCAGGCTAGACCGGGACAGGGGCTCAGGGGACACTGAAGCTTTCTTT. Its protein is CASRLDRDRGSGDTEAFF.

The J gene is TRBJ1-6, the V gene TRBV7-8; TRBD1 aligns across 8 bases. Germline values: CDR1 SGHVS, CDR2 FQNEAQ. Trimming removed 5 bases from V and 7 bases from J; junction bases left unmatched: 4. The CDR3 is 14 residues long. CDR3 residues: CASSLRTGNSPLHF. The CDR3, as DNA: TGTGCCAGCAGCCTAAGGACAGGGAATTCACCCCTCCACTTT.

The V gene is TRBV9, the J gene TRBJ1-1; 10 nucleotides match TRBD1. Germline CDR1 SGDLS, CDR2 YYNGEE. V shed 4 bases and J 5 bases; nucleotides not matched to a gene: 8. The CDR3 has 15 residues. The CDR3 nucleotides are TGTGCCAGCAGCATACCGACAGGGGGCATAACTGAAGCTTTCTTT. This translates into CASSIPTGGITEAFF.

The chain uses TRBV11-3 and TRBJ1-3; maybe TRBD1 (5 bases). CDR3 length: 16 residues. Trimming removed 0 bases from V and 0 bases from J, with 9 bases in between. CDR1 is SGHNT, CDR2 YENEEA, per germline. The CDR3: CASSLEGEDSGNTIYF. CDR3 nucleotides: TGTGCCAGCAGCTTAGAAGGGGAGGACTCTGGAAACACCATATATTTT.

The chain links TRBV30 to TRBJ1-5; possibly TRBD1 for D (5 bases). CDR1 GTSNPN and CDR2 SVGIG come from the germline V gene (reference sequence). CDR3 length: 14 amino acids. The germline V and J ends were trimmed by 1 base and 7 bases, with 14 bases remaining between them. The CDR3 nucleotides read TGTGCCTGGAGTGCCAGGGACTTTAGGCAGCCCCAGCATTTT. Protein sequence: CAWSARDFRQPQHF.

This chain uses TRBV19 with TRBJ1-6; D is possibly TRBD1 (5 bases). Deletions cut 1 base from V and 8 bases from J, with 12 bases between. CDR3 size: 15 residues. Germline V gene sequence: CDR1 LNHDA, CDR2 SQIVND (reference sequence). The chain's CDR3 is CASSIGGAGHSPLHF. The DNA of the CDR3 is TGTGCCAGTAGTATAGGTGGGGCAGGTCATTCACCCCTCCACTTT.

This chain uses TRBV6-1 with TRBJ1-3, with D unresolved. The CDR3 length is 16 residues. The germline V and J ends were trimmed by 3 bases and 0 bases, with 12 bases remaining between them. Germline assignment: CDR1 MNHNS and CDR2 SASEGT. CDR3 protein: CASSDFPSYSGNTIYF. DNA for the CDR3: TGTGCCAGCAGTGACTTCCCGTCTTACTCTGGAAACACCATATATTTT.

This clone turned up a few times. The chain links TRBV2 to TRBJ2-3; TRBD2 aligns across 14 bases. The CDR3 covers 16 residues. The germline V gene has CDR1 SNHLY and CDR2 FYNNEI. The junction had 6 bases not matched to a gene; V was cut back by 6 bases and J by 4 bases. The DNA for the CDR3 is TGTGCCAGCAGGGCGAGACTAGCGGGGGGGCCAGATACGCAGTATTTT. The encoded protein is CASRARLAGGPDTQYF.

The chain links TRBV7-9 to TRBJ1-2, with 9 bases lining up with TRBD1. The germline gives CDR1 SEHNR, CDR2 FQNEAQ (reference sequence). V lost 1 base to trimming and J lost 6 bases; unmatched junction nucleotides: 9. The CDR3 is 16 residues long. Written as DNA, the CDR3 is TGTGCCAGCAGCTTAGATTACTGGACAGGGGAGAATGGCTACACCTTC. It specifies CASSLDYWTGENGYTF. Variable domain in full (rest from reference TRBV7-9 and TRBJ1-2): DTGVSQNPRHKITKRGQNVTFRCDPISEHNRLYWYRQTLGQGPEFLTYFQNEAQLEKSRLLSDRFSAERPKGSFSTLEIQRTEQGDSAMYLCASSLDYWTGENGYTFGSGTRLTVV.

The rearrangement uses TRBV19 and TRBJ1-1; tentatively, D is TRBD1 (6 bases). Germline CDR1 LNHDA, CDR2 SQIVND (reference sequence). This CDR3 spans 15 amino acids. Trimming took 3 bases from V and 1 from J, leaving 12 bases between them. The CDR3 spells CASSIGGGRNTEAFF. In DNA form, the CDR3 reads TGTGCCAGTAGTATTGGCGGGGGGCGGAACACTGAAGCTTTCTTT.

For the CDR3, the DNA is TGTGCCAGCAGTTTACAGGCCGGGGAGACTAATGAAAAACTGTTTTTT. It yields the protein CASSLQAGETNEKLFF. The chain employs TRBV28 and TRBJ1-4; no clear D gene. V was cut by 2 bases and J by 2 bases, with 12 bases left in between. Looked up from germline, CDR1 is MDHEN and CDR2 is SYDVKM. The CDR3 runs to 16 residues. The full variable domain, in which reference TRBV28 and TRBJ1-4 provide the parts outside the CDR3, is DVKVTQSSRYLVKRTGEKVFLECVQDMDHENMFWYRQDPGLGLRLIYFSYDVKMKEKGDIPEGYSVSREKKERFSLILESASTNQTSMYLCASSLQAGETNEKLFFGSGTQLSVL.

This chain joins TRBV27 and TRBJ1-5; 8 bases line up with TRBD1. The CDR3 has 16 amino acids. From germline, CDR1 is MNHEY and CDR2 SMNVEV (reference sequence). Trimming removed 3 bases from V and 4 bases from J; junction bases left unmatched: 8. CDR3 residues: CASSFTRGLMNQPQHF. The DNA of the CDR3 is TGTGCCAGCAGTTTTACCAGGGGGCTGATGAATCAGCCCCAGCATTTT.

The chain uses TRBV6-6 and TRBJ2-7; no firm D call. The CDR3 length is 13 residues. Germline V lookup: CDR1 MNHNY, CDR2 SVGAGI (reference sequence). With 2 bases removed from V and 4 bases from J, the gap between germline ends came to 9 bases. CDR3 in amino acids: CASSYTAGYEQYF. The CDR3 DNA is TGTGCCAGCAGTTACACGGCAGGTTACGAGCAGTACTTC.

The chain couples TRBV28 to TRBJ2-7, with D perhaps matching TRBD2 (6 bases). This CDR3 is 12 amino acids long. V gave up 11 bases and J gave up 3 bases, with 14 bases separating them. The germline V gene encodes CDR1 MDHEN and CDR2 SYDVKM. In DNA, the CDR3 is TGTGCCGCAAGGAAGGAGGGCTACGAGCAGTACTTC. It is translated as CAARKEGYEQYF.